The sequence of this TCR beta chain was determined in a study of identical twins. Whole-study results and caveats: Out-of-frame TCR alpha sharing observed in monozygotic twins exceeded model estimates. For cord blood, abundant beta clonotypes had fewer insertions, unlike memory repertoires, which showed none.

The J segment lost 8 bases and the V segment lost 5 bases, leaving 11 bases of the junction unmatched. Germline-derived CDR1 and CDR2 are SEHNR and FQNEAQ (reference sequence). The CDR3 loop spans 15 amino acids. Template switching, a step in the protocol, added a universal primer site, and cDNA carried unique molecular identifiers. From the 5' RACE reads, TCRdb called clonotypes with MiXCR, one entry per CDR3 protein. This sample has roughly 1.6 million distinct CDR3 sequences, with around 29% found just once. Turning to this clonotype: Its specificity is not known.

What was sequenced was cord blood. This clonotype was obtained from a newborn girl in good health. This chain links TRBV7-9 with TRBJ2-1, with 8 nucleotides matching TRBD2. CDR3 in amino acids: CASSHRYAGGDEQFF. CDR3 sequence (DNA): TGTGCCAGCAGCCACCGCTATGCGGGGGGCGATGAGCAGTTCTTC.